The entry below gives a single T cell receptor beta chain sequence along with its context. Between the trimmed V and J ends, which lost 3 bases and 8 bases, there was a span of 15 bases. The germline gives CDR1 SGHRS, CDR2 YFSETQ. The CDR3 loop spans 15 amino acids. This sample stems from a study of prognosis after radiotherapy for stage I lung cancer. Genomic DNA was subjected to two-round multiplex PCR for amplification of TCR beta CDR3. The first PCR round targeted every TRBV and TRBJ gene with specific primers. TCRdb processed the multiplex PCR reads anew with MiXCR; each CDR3 protein has one entry. Of 8,000 to 9,000 distinct CDR3 sequences in the sample, less than 70% were seen once.

This clonotype was obtained from a donor over 45 with non-small cell lung cancer. This chain uses TRBV5-1 with TRBJ1-6; D may be TRBD1 (5 bases). The sequencing used PBMCs, collected before or after stereotactic body radiation therapy (not recorded which). This CDR3 is CASSWQGREDSPLHF. CDR3 bases: TGCGCCAGCAGCTGGCAGGGAAGGGAAGATTCACCCCTCCACTTT.